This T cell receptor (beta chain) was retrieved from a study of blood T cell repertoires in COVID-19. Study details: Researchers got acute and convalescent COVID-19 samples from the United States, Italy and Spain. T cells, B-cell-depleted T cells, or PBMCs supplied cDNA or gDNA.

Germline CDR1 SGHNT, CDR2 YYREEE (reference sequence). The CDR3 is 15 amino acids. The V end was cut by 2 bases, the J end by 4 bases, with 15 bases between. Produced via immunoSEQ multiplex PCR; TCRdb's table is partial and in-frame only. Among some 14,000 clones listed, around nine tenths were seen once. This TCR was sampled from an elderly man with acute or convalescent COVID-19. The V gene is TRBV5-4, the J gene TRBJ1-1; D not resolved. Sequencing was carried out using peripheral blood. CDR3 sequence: CASSLPTLSSTEAFF. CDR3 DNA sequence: TGTGCCAGCAGCTTACCCACTCTCTCTAGCACTGAAGCTTTCTTT.